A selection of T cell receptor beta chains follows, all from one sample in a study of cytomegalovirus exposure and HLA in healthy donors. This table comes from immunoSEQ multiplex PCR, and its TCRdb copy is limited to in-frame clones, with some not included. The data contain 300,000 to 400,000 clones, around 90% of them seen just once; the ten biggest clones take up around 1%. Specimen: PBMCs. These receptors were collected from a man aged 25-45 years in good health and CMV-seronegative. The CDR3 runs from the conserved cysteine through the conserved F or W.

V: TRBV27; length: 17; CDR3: CASSPSRDRGLVYGYTF
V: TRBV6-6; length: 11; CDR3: CASSQGTEAFF
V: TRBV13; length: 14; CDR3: CASSLRGGGYEQYF
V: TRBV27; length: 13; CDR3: CRLRESSYNEQFF
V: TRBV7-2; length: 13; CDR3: CASSPYTNYGYTF
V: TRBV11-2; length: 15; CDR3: CASSFTGDGVYGYTF
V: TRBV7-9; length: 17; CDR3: CASSLDYGGAGHTEAFF
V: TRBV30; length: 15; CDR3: CAWSLGTGANQPQHF
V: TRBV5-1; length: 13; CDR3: CASSKQGRYEQYF
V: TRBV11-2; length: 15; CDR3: CASSSFGQGEYGYTF